This is a list of T cell receptor beta chains from one sample in a study of blood T cell repertoires in COVID-19. Method: immunoSEQ multiplex PCR; TCRdb's copy keeps in-frame clones and lacks some. Of around 57,000 clones listed, roughly 82% are singletons. Sequenced material: peripheral blood. These receptors all come from a woman aged 60-70 years with acute or convalescent COVID-19. CDR3s include the opening cysteine and the closing phenylalanine or tryptophan. Fields, in order: clone size, J gene, V gene, D gene, CDR3 length, CDR3 protein, CDR3 DNA. A D gene is named only where the DNA matches it firmly. Size tells how often a clone was seen (once, few, many) or the class of an expanded clone, and some rows leave it out.

size: NA; J: TRBJ2-1; V: TRBV7-8; D: NA; length: 15; CDR3: CASSLPFQGGNEQFF; DNA: TGTGCCAGCAGCCTCCCATTCCAGGGGGGCAATGAGCAGTTCTTC
size: few; J: TRBJ1-1; V: TRBV21-1; D: NA; length: 16; CDR3: CASSTPHDRGDTEAFF; DNA: TGTGCCAGCAGCACTCCCCACGACAGGGGAGATACTGAAGCTTTCTTT
size: NA; J: TRBJ1-1; V: TRBV14; D: NA; length: 14; CDR3: CASSQNTVNTEAFF; DNA: TGTGCCAGCAGCCAAAACACAGTGAACACTGAAGCTTTCTTT
size: few; J: TRBJ2-1; V: TRBV29-1; D: NA; length: 18; CDR3: CSVEVGTKGGTLYNEQFF; DNA: TGCAGCGTTGAAGTCGGGACTAAAGGGGGGACCCTATACAATGAGCAGTTCTTC
size: NA; J: TRBJ2-7; V: TRBV5-1; D: TRBD1; length: 14; CDR3: CASSIGTGNNEQYF; DNA: TGCGCCAGCAGTATTGGGACAGGGAACAACGAGCAGTACTTC
size: NA; J: TRBJ1-2; V: TRBV27; D: TRBD1; length: 13; CDR3: CASSLDRAYGYTF; DNA: TGTGCCAGCAGTTTGGACAGGGCCTATGGCTACACCTTC
size: NA; J: TRBJ1-2; V: TRBV6-5; D: NA; length: 14; CDR3: CASLRTVGGGGYTF; DNA: TGTGCCAGTCTCCGGACGGTCGGCGGAGGAGGCTACACCTTC
size: NA; J: TRBJ1-3; V: TRBV27; D: NA; length: 15; CDR3: CASSYGADPRNTIYF; DNA: TGTGCCAGCAGTTACGGCGCGGATCCCCGAAACACCATATATTTT
size: NA; J: TRBJ1-4; V: TRBV11-2; D: NA; length: 16; CDR3: CASSLDFRGIDEKLFF; DNA: TGTGCCAGCAGCTTAGATTTTCGGGGGATTGATGAAAAACTGTTTTTT
size: NA; J: TRBJ2-1; V: TRBV3-1/TRBV3-2; D: NA; length: 16; CDR3: CASSPQTGRSYNEQFF; DNA: TGTGCCAGCAGCCCACAAACGGGTCGCTCCTACAATGAGCAGTTCTTC
size: once; J: TRBJ1-1; V: TRBV3-1/TRBV3-2; D: NA; length: 15; CDR3: CASSLKRGVNTEAFF; DNA: TGTGCCAGCAGCCTAAAGCGGGGAGTAAACACTGAAGCTTTCTTT
size: NA; J: TRBJ2-1; V: TRBV24-1; D: TRBD1; length: 15; CDR3: CATSDPGQGKNEQFF; DNA: TGTGCCACCAGTGATCCGGGACAGGGTAAAAATGAGCAGTTCTTC
size: NA; J: TRBJ1-6; V: TRBV20-1; D: NA; length: 16; CDR3: CSASDGGTSENSPLHF; DNA: TGCAGTGCTAGTGACGGGGGGACTTCGGAAAATTCACCCCTCCACTTT
size: few; J: TRBJ2-7; V: TRBV6-5; D: TRBD1; length: 13; CDR3: CASTSDRSYEQYF; DNA: TGTGCCAGCACCTCGGACAGGAGCTACGAGCAGTACTTC
size: NA; J: TRBJ2-3; V: TRBV19; D: NA; length: 14; CDR3: CASTAGGRSDTQYF; DNA: TGTGCCAGTACCGCCGGGGGGCGGTCAGATACGCAGTATTTT
size: NA; J: TRBJ2-7; V: TRBV5-4; D: NA; length: 13; CDR3: CASSSWGPYEQYF; DNA: TGTGCCAGCAGCTCCTGGGGGCCCTACGAGCAGTACTTC
size: NA; J: TRBJ2-3; V: TRBV28; D: TRBD2; length: 17; CDR3: CASSLRPFSGDTDTQYF; DNA: TGTGCCAGCAGTTTAAGGCCATTCAGCGGGGATACAGATACGCAGTATTTT
size: NA; J: TRBJ1-1; V: TRBV6-5; D: NA; length: 13; CDR3: CASTRRGDTEAFF; DNA: TGTGCCAGCACCCGCCGGGGGGACACTGAAGCTTTCTTT
size: NA; J: TRBJ2-1; V: TRBV18; D: NA; length: 11; CDR3: CASELYNEQFF; DNA: TGTGCCAGCGAACTCTACAATGAGCAGTTCTTC
size: NA; J: TRBJ2-5; V: TRBV7-9; D: TRBD2; length: 14; CDR3: CASSISGGQETQYF; DNA: TGTGCCAGCAGCATTAGCGGGGGACAAGAGACCCAGTACTTC
size: NA; J: TRBJ2-1; V: TRBV5-4; D: TRBD2; length: 18; CDR3: CASSWGLAGANSYNEQFF; DNA: TGTGCCAGCAGCTGGGGACTAGCGGGGGCGAACTCCTACAATGAGCAGTTCTTC
size: NA; J: TRBJ2-7; V: TRBV7-9; D: NA; length: 14; CDR3: CASSPGDSYYEQYF; DNA: TGTGCCAGCAGCCCGGGGGACAGCTACTACGAGCAGTACTTC
size: NA; J: TRBJ1-3; V: TRBV12-3/TRBV12-4; D: NA; length: 13; CDR3: CASSILAGNTIYF; DNA: TGTGCCAGCAGTATATTAGCTGGAAACACCATATATTTT
size: NA; J: TRBJ1-3; V: TRBV7-9; D: NA; length: 15; CDR3: CASSSTATTGNTIYF; DNA: TGTGCCAGCAGCTCGACAGCAACTACAGGAAACACCATATATTTT
size: NA; J: TRBJ2-5; V: TRBV20-1; D: NA; length: 11; CDR3: CSANREETQYF; DNA: TGCAGTGCTAACAGGGAAGAGACCCAGTACTTC
size: NA; J: TRBJ1-5; V: TRBV6-5; D: TRBD1; length: 15; CDR3: CASSITGTAYQPQHF; DNA: TGTGCCAGCAGTATAACCGGGACAGCATATCAGCCCCAGCATTTT
size: NA; J: TRBJ1-6; V: TRBV19; D: NA; length: 15; CDR3: CASSYDNRDSGRLHF; DNA: TGTGCCAGTAGTTACGATAACAGGGATTCAGGCCGCCTCCACTTT
size: NA; J: TRBJ2-1; V: TRBV2; D: TRBD1; length: 15; CDR3: CASRSGTGGYNEQFF; DNA: TGTGCCAGCAGGTCCGGGACAGGGGGTTACAATGAGCAGTTCTTC
size: NA; J: TRBJ1-1; V: TRBV21-1; D: NA; length: 15; CDR3: CASSNLGHLNTEAFF; DNA: TGTGCCAGCAGCAATCTAGGACATTTGAACACTGAAGCTTTCTTT
size: NA; J: TRBJ1-6; V: TRBV27; D: TRBD1; length: 16; CDR3: CASSLLVQGAHSPLHF; DNA: TGTGCCAGCAGTTTACTTGTCCAGGGGGCGCATTCACCCCTCCACTTT
size: NA; J: TRBJ2-6; V: TRBV7-2; D: TRBD1; length: 17; CDR3: CASSLEGQGSGANVLTF; DNA: TGTGCCAGCAGCTTAGAGGGACAGGGCTCTGGGGCCAACGTCCTGACTTTC
size: NA; J: TRBJ2-7; V: TRBV24-1; D: NA; length: 14; CDR3: CATSDTTLPYEQYF; DNA: TGTGCCACCAGTGACACGACACTTCCCTACGAGCAGTACTTC
size: NA; J: TRBJ1-1; V: TRBV29-1; D: NA; length: 11; CDR3: CSVLYNTEAFF; DNA: TGCAGCGTCCTATATAACACTGAAGCTTTCTTT
size: NA; J: TRBJ2-7; V: TRBV15; D: NA; length: 14; CDR3: CTTSRVGVPYEQYF; DNA: TGTACCACCAGCAGAGTCGGGGTGCCCTACGAGCAGTACTTC
size: few; J: TRBJ2-2; V: TRBV19; D: NA; length: 14; CDR3: CASSIDLAAGELFF; DNA: TGTGCCAGTAGTATAGATCTCGCGGCCGGGGAGCTGTTTTTT
size: NA; J: TRBJ1-3; V: TRBV13; D: NA; length: 15; CDR3: CASSPTAYSGNTIYF; DNA: TGTGCCAGCAGCCCCACCGCGTACTCTGGAAACACCATATATTTT
size: NA; J: TRBJ2-1; V: TRBV2; D: TRBD1; length: 16; CDR3: CASRGGDREFYNEQFF; DNA: TGTGCCAGCAGGGGGGGGGACAGGGAGTTCTACAATGAGCAGTTCTTC
size: NA; J: TRBJ1-6; V: TRBV5-1; D: NA; length: 15; CDR3: CASSLGGLKDSPLHF; DNA: TGCGCCAGCAGCTTGGGGGGGCTTAAGGATTCACCCCTCCACTTT
size: NA; J: TRBJ2-2; V: TRBV27; D: TRBD2; length: 15; CDR3: CASAKTSALTGELFF; DNA: TGTGCCAGCGCCAAAACTAGCGCGCTCACCGGGGAGCTGTTTTTT
size: NA; J: TRBJ1-2; V: TRBV5-6; D: NA; length: 14; CDR3: CASSPKQARYGYTF; DNA: TGTGCCAGCAGCCCCAAGCAAGCCCGCTATGGCTACACCTTC
size: NA; J: TRBJ1-2; V: TRBV19; D: NA; length: 15; CDR3: CASSIVRDKSYGYTF; DNA: TGTGCCAGTAGTATAGTTCGGGACAAATCCTATGGCTACACCTTC
size: once; J: TRBJ1-2; V: TRBV19; D: TRBD1; length: 15; CDR3: CASSMTGSARYGYTF; DNA: TGTGCCAGTAGTATGACAGGGTCGGCGCGCTATGGCTACACCTTC
size: NA; J: TRBJ2-3; V: TRBV7-7; D: NA; length: 14; CDR3: CASSSGGPTDTQYF; DNA: TGTGCTAGCAGCTCGGGGGGCCCTACAGATACGCAGTATTTT
size: NA; J: TRBJ1-1; V: TRBV5-1; D: NA; length: 13; CDR3: CASSLADRPEAFF; DNA: TGCGCCAGCAGCTTGGCCGACAGGCCTGAAGCTTTCTTT
size: once; J: TRBJ2-7; V: TRBV11-2; D: TRBD2; length: 14; CDR3: CASSLMVAGYEQYF; DNA: TGTGCCAGCAGCTTAATGGTAGCGGGGTACGAGCAGTACTTC
size: NA; J: TRBJ1-2; V: TRBV23-1; D: TRBD1; length: 18; CDR3: CASSQLGELLTGWYGYTF; DNA: TGCGCCAGCAGTCAATTAGGGGAATTGTTGACAGGGTGGTATGGCTACACCTTC